Presented here are 30 T cell receptor beta chains from one specimen sequenced in a study of T-cell reconstitution after alpha-beta-depleted transplantation in children. As it was prepared, the TCRbeta library received unique molecular identifiers. Via MiXCR, TCRdb re-called the PCR reads, giving one row per CDR3 protein. The repertoire holds roughly 590,000 distinct CDR3 sequences, with approximately 15% as singletons. This material consisted of PBMCs from the stem cell graft donor, taken from the stem cell graft. These receptors came from a human donor who donated a stem cell graft to a child with acute myeloid leukemia.

This clonotype was picked up a small number of times. This chain connects TRBV5-1 to TRBJ2-2, with a tentative D call TRBD1 (5 bases). Trimming took off 6 bases at V and 0 bases at J, with 9 bases between the two ends. The germline V gene has CDR1 SGHRS and CDR2 YFSETQ. This CDR3 has 14 residues. The DNA of the CDR3 is TGCGCCAGCACTGACAGACCGAACACCGGGGAGCTGTTTTTT. Residues: CASTDRPNTGELFF. Full variable domain (missing parts from reference TRBV5-1 and TRBJ2-2): KAGVTQTPRYLIKTRGQQVTLSCSPISGHRSVSWYQQTPGQGLQFLFEYFSETQRNKGNFPGRFSGRQFSNSRSEMNVSTLELGDSALYLCASTDRPNTGELFFGEGSRLTVL.

This chain connects TRBV4-2 to TRBJ1-1; perhaps TRBD1 as D (5 bases). The CDR3 is 16 amino acids. The germline V gene has CDR1 LGHNA and CDR2 YNFKEQ. The germline V and J ends were trimmed by 4 bases and 2 bases, with 17 bases remaining between them. CDR3 amino acids: CASSPESGNKNTEAFF. Written as DNA, the CDR3 is TGTGCCAGCAGCCCCGAATCAGGGAACAAAAACACTGAAGCTTTCTTT.

A few counts support this clonotype. The chain joins TRBV10-2 to TRBJ2-2; a possible D gene is TRBD2 (5 bases). CDR3 length: 14 amino acids. Trimming pared 2 bases from V and 5 bases from J, leaving 9 bases between. Germline values: CDR1 WSHSY, CDR2 SAAADI. The CDR3 DNA is TGCGCCAGCAGTGAGACCGGGATTACCGGGGAGCTGTTTTTT. Translation gives CASSETGITGELFF.

This clonotype was recorded at least ten times. V usage is TRBV20-1 and J usage is TRBJ2-1; 8 nucleotides align to TRBD1. In germline, CDR1 is DFQATT, CDR2 SNEGSKA (reference sequence). V shed 0 bases, J shed 4 bases, and the junction held 8 bases outside the gene matches. The CDR3 is 16 amino acids. The CDR3 DNA is TGCAGTGCTAGAGACCTGCGACAGGGGCATTACAATGAGCAGTTCTTC. Translating gives CSARDLRQGHYNEQFF.

At least ten counts were recorded for this clonotype. This chain links TRBV6-2 or TRBV6-3 with TRBJ2-7, with TRBD1 as a possible D gene (6 bases). This CDR3 region has 12 residues. The germline V and J ends were trimmed by 4 bases and 9 bases, with 13 bases remaining between them. Germline loops: CDR1 MNHEY, CDR2 SVGEGT. This CDR3 reads CASSSRGRAQYF. CDR3 DNA: TGTGCCAGCAGTTCCAGGGGCAGGGCGCAGTACTTC.

The V call is TRBV20-1, the J call TRBJ2-1; TRBD1 matches at 7 bases. The CDR3 consists of 13 residues. J lost 6 bases, V lost 5 bases, and 7 bases had no gene match. CDR1 and CDR2 (germline): DFQATT, SNEGSKA (reference sequence). CDR3 coding DNA: TGCAGTGCTTTCGGACAGGATTTCAATGAGCAGTTCTTC. Its protein is CSAFGQDFNEQFF.

This clonotype was detected only a few times. The chain combines TRBV20-1 with TRBJ2-5; no definite D call. Deletions cut 4 bases from V and 0 bases from J, with 18 bases between. CDR1 and CDR2 from the germline V gene are DFQATT and SNEGSKA (reference sequence). This CDR3 comprises 16 residues. This CDR3 reads CSANPNEPGYQETQYF. CDR3 DNA sequence: TGCAGTGCTAACCCTAATGAACCGGGCTACCAAGAGACCCAGTACTTC.

The sample holds a few counts of this clonotype. The gene calls are TRBV5-1 and TRBJ2-2; TRBD1 matches at 8 bases. Germline CDR1 and CDR2: SGHRS and YFSETQ. This CDR3 spans 16 amino acids. The ends lost 0 bases at V and 4 bases at J; junction bases unmatched: 5. The CDR3: CASSLDTGGGTGELFF. CDR3 nucleotide sequence: TGCGCCAGCAGCTTGGACACAGGGGGAGGCACCGGGGAGCTGTTTTTT.

The table lists this clonotype with many counts. The chain uses TRBV20-1 and TRBJ2-3, with D perhaps assigned TRBD1 or TRBD2 (5 bases each). CDR1 is DFQATT and CDR2 is SNEGSKA in the germline V gene (reference sequence). The CDR3 sequence is 16 residues long. V was pared by 1 base and J by 1 base, with 15 bases between. CDR3 loop: CSARGGSPDRTDTQYF. In DNA form, the CDR3 reads TGCAGTGCTAGAGGGGGGTCCCCCGACCGCACAGATACGCAGTATTTT.

This clonotype was seen at least ten times. V and J are TRBV10-3 and TRBJ1-6; tentative D call: TRBD1 (5 bases). The CDR3 length is 15 residues. The germline gives CDR1 ENHRY, CDR2 SYGVKD. Trimming took off 8 bases at V and 4 bases at J, with 15 bases between the two ends. This CDR3 reads CAIPSTQGYNSPLHF. The CDR3 nucleotides read TGTGCCATCCCATCAACCCAGGGATATAATTCACCCCTCCACTTT.

CDR3 in DNA: TGCGCCAGCACCGGGACAAAGTATAATCAGCCCCAGCATTTT. The encoded protein is CASTGTKYNQPQHF. V and J are TRBV5-1 and TRBJ1-5, with D possibly TRBD1 on 6 matching bases. The CDR3 runs to 14 residues. From germline, CDR1 is SGHRS and CDR2 YFSETQ. V lost 6 bases to trimming and J lost 4 bases, with 14 bases between them.

This clonotype turned up a few times. The CDR3 reads CASSLGFADTGELFF. Written as DNA, the CDR3 is TGCGCCAGCAGCTTGGGGTTCGCGGACACCGGGGAGCTGTTTTTT. This chain joins TRBV5-1 and TRBJ2-2; D ambiguous. Trimming took 0 bases from V and 3 from J, leaving 9 bases between them. This CDR3 is built from 15 residues. CDR1 is SGHRS, CDR2 YFSETQ, per germline.

This clonotype came up many times. This chain joins TRBV10-1 and TRBJ1-1; perhaps TRBD1 as D (5 bases). The CDR3 extends over 14 amino acids. CDR1 and CDR2 from the germline V gene are WNHNN and SYGVQD (reference sequence). V lost 3 bases to trimming and J lost 3 bases, with 11 bases between them. This chain's CDR3 is CASSDTGDDTEAFF. The CDR3, as DNA: TGCGCCAGCAGTGATACGGGGGATGACACTGAAGCTTTCTTT.

This clonotype was seen at least ten times. The rearrangement links TRBV6-2 or TRBV6-3 to TRBJ2-1, with 9 bases lining up with TRBD1. CDR3 length equals 16 residues. V was clipped by 5 bases and J by 8 bases; unmatched bases: 13. Germline-derived CDR1 and CDR2 are MNHEY and SVGEGT. The CDR3 reads CASSPFVIRDRDEQFF. Here the CDR3 DNA reads TGTGCCAGCAGTCCCTTCGTCATCCGGGACAGGGATGAGCAGTTCTTC.

V is TRBV5-1 and J is TRBJ2-7, with D maybe TRBD1 (6 bases). This CDR3 contains 13 residues. Germline V lookup: CDR1 SGHRS, CDR2 YFSETQ. Deletions cut 0 bases from V and 4 bases from J, with 8 bases between. The CDR3 spells CASSLAGQYEQYF. CDR3 sequence (DNA): TGCGCCAGCAGCTTGGCCGGACAGTACGAGCAGTACTTC.

The chain has TRBV20-1 and TRBJ2-7; D is perhaps TRBD1 (5 bases). The CDR3 sequence is 14 residues long. Trimming removed 0 bases from V and 0 bases from J, with 9 bases in between. In germline, CDR1 is DFQATT, CDR2 SNEGSKA (reference sequence). CDR3 coding DNA: TGCAGTGCTAGAGATTCGGACAACTCCTACGAGCAGTACGTC. Translated: CSARDSDNSYEQYV.

This clonotype has more than one count but fewer than ten. The chain uses TRBV6-2 or TRBV6-3 and TRBJ1-1; D ambiguous. The germline V gene encodes CDR1 MNHEY and CDR2 SVGEGT. Trimming pared 6 bases from V and 11 bases from J, leaving 16 bases between. This CDR3 contains 12 residues. The CDR3: CASSSWSAGAFF. CDR3 bases: TGTGCCAGCAGCTCATGGTCCGCCGGGGCTTTCTTT.

In its sample, this clonotype was seen a few times. The chain carries TRBV12-3 or TRBV12-4 and TRBJ2-1; TRBD2 matches 11 bases. Losses at the gene ends were 5 bases for V and 3 bases for J; bases not matched to a gene: 3. The CDR3 loop spans 15 amino acids. CDR3 DNA: TGTGCCAGCAGTCCACTAGCGGGGGTCTACAATGAGCAGTTCTTC. This sequence encodes CASSPLAGVYNEQFF.

J is TRBJ2-5 and V is TRBV24-1, with TRBD2 identical over 10 bases. Unmatched junction bases numbered 8, after V lost 3 bases and J lost 2 bases. The CDR3 is made up of 17 amino acids. The germline gives CDR1 KGHDR, CDR2 SFDVKD. The CDR3 spells CATSDEVSGGLQETQYF. CDR3 bases: TGTGCCACCAGTGATGAGGTTAGCGGGGGGTTACAAGAGACCCAGTACTTC.

The rearrangement uses TRBV5-1 and TRBJ1-1; no clear D gene. The CDR3 length is 12 residues. CDR1 and CDR2 (germline): SGHRS, YFSETQ. V shed 1 base and J shed 7 bases, with 8 bases lying between them. Written as DNA, the CDR3 is TGCGCCAGCAGCTTGTCAGGTGGTGAAGCTTTCTTT. Translation gives CASSLSGGEAFF.

The J gene is TRBJ2-7, the V gene TRBV30, with D perhaps matching TRBD1 or TRBD2 (5 bases each). This CDR3 contains 13 residues. The V gene's germline CDR1 is GTSNPN and CDR2 SVGIG (reference sequence). V lost 0 bases and J 7 bases, leaving 13 bases between the germline ends. This CDR3 reads CAWSVTGPGEQYF. Here the CDR3 DNA reads TGTGCCTGGAGTGTAACAGGTCCGGGGGAGCAGTACTTC.

V is TRBV7-2 and J is TRBJ1-2; a weak D match, TRBD1 (6 bases). The CDR3 sequence is 12 residues long. Germline V gene sequence: CDR1 SGHTA, CDR2 FQGNSA. Trimming removed 4 bases from V and 7 bases from J, with 10 bases in between. The CDR3 bases are TGTGCCAGCAGCTCCCCGGGGGCTGGCTACACCTTC. Translating gives CASSSPGAGYTF.

The CDR3 region is CASSSATNAFF. The CDR3 nucleotides are TGTGCCAGCAGTTCCGCCACTAATGCTTTCTTT. The chain has TRBV27 and TRBJ1-1, with D unresolved. The CDR3 runs 11 residues. Trimming left V 4 bases short and J 11 bases short, with 11 bases between. Germline lookup yields CDR1 MNHEY and CDR2 SMNVEV (reference sequence).

The CDR3 loop is CSARDGWAGGNQPQHF. CDR3 nucleotide sequence: TGCAGTGCTAGAGATGGGTGGGCGGGTGGCAATCAGCCCCAGCATTTT. The chain links TRBV20-1 to TRBJ1-5; D is undetermined. The CDR3 has 16 residues. Germline V gene sequence: CDR1 DFQATT, CDR2 SNEGSKA (reference sequence). With 0 bases removed from V and 2 bases from J, the gap between germline ends came to 14 bases.

This clonotype occurred many times. This chain links TRBV6-5 with TRBJ2-3; possibly TRBD2 for D (6 bases). Deletions cut 1 base from V and 0 bases from J, with 11 bases between. CDR3 size: 16 residues. CDR1 MNHEY and CDR2 SVGAGI come from the germline V gene. CDR3: CASSYWGGESTDTQYF. The CDR3 coding sequence is TGTGCCAGCAGTTACTGGGGCGGGGAGAGCACAGATACGCAGTATTTT.

The gene calls are TRBV10-3 and TRBJ1-5; D is possibly TRBD1 (5 bases). This CDR3 comprises 14 residues. From germline, CDR1 is ENHRY and CDR2 SYGVKD. The germline V and J ends were trimmed by 10 bases and 2 bases, with 15 bases remaining between them. The CDR3 DNA is TGTGCCACCCACCCAGGGTTGGGCAATCAGCCCCAGCATTTT. Its protein is CATHPGLGNQPQHF.

The sample holds a few counts of this clonotype. CDR3 in amino acids: CASSDTMGDSYGYTF. The CDR3 bases are TGTGCCAGCAGTGACACTATGGGTGATTCCTATGGCTACACCTTC. The chain joins TRBV6-1 to TRBJ1-2; the D is unclear. Germline V gives CDR1 MNHNS, CDR2 SASEGT. Between the trimmed V and J ends, which lost 3 bases and 4 bases, there was a span of 15 bases. The CDR3 covers 15 residues.

This clonotype was seen a handful of times. The CDR3 nucleotides read TGTGCCAGCAGTGAATATGGTGGGCTTGGAGAAAAACTGTTTTTT. Amino acids: CASSEYGGLGEKLFF. V is TRBV25-1 and J is TRBJ1-4; no clear D gene. The CDR3 sequence is 15 residues long. Deletions cut 0 bases from V and 8 bases from J, with 13 bases between. Germline loops: CDR1 MGHDK, CDR2 SYGVNS.

V and J are TRBV11-1 and TRBJ1-6; TRBD1 is a possible D gene (5 bases). The V gene lost 1 base and the J gene lost 7 bases, with 20 bases spanning the gap. Germline CDR1 SGHAT, CDR2 FQDESV (reference sequence). The CDR3 has 18 residues. The CDR3 sequence: CASSLGVLGTRGNSPLHF. For the CDR3, the DNA is TGTGCCAGCAGCTTAGGGGTTTTGGGGACGAGAGGAAATTCACCCCTCCACTTT.

This clonotype was counted a few times. This chain uses TRBV2 with TRBJ2-4; no clear D. Trimming removed 3 bases at V and 0 bases at J, with 15 bases between. Germline CDR1 SNHLY, CDR2 FYNNEI. This CDR3 contains 17 residues. The CDR3 bases are TGTGCCAGCAGTGAGGAGTTAACGAGTTTAGCCAAAAACATTCAGTACTTC. Translating gives CASSEELTSLAKNIQYF.